One sample yielded the 28 T cell receptor beta chains listed below, sequenced in a study of technical replicates of blood from several donors. TCRdb keeps only in-frame clones here, not all; method: immunoSEQ multiplex PCR. The data hold 55,000 to 75,000 clones, with around 91% observed a single time. The sequenced sample was PBMCs. The receptors stem from a human donor in good health. Some clones in this sample may be carry-over from other donors' samples.

This chain connects TRBV9 to TRBJ1-3; D gene uncertain. Germline assignment: CDR1 SGDLS and CDR2 YYNGEE. The CDR3 is 14 residues long. V lost 0 bases to trimming and J lost 8 bases, with 12 bases between them. CDR3 nucleotide sequence: TGTGCCAGCAGCGTAGAATGGGGAGGGCACACCATATATTTT. This codes for CASSVEWGGHTIYF.

The J gene is TRBJ1-1, the V gene TRBV6-5; D may be TRBD1 (5 bases). V was shortened by 6 bases and J by 2 bases, with 13 bases between the two germline ends. The CDR3 extends over 14 amino acids. Germline loops: CDR1 MNHEY, CDR2 SVGAGI. Here the CDR3 reads CASRTDMFNTEAFF. The CDR3 nucleotides read TGTGCCAGCAGGACGGACATGTTTAACACTGAAGCTTTCTTT.

This chain uses TRBV9 with TRBJ1-4; D is unclear. V lost 4 bases to trimming and J lost 5 bases, with 9 bases between them. Germline V gene lookup returns CDR1 SGDLS and CDR2 YYNGEE. This CDR3 spans 13 amino acids. Here the CDR3 DNA reads TGTGCCAGCAGCTCCGAGTCCAATGAAAAACTGTTTTTT. Encoded protein: CASSSESNEKLFF.

The genes are TRBV6-5 and TRBJ1-2; D is possibly TRBD1 (5 bases). V was shortened by 2 bases and J by 3 bases, with 10 bases between the two germline ends. The CDR3 has 14 residues. Germline CDR1 reads MNHEY; CDR2 reads SVGAGI. The CDR3 spells CASSYGRADYGYTF. CDR3 bases: TGTGCCAGCAGTTACGGCAGGGCTGACTATGGCTACACCTTC.

The gene calls are TRBV5-6 and TRBJ2-1; no reliable D call. This CDR3 has 13 amino acids. Trimming took off 5 bases at V and 9 bases at J, with 15 bases between the two ends. CDR1 and CDR2 from the germline V gene are SGHDT and YYEEEE. The CDR3 sequence: CASSTVVVGEQFF. The CDR3 nucleotides are TGTGCCAGCAGTACCGTAGTGGTCGGTGAGCAGTTCTTC.

This CDR3 reads CASSPLSGGRYEQYF. CDR3 nucleotides: TGCGCCAGCAGCCCCCTTAGCGGGGGCCGCTACGAGCAGTACTTC. The J gene is TRBJ2-7, the V gene TRBV4-3; 9 bases match TRBD2. This CDR3 region has 15 residues. The ends lost 4 bases at V and 3 bases at J; junction bases unmatched: 7. Germline V gene data show CDR1 as LGHNA and CDR2 as YSLEER.

The chain recombines TRBV5-4 with TRBJ2-3; 8 nucleotides match TRBD2. The CDR3 spans 19 residues. V gave up 4 bases and J gave up 3 bases; unmatched junction bases: 19. Germline CDR1 and CDR2: SGHNT and YYREEE (reference sequence). The CDR3 DNA reads TGTGCCAGCAGCGCCCGGGCGGCGGGGGGCGCTCTCCGAACAGATACGCAGTATTTT. This translates into CASSARAAGGALRTDTQYF.

This rearrangement joins TRBV12-5 to TRBJ2-7; TRBD2 agrees at 12 bases. Germline-derived CDR1 and CDR2 are LGHNT and FRNRAP. This CDR3 region has 14 residues. V dropped 6 bases and J dropped 3; count of bases not matched to a gene: 3. The CDR3 coding sequence is TGTGCTAGTGGAACGACTAGCGGGAGCTACGAGCAGTACTTC. It encodes CASGTTSGSYEQYF.

The rearrangement links TRBV18 to TRBJ2-6; 7 bases line up with TRBD1. The CDR3 runs 17 residues. Germline assignment: CDR1 KGHSH and CDR2 LQKENI. With V trimmed by 4 bases and J by 0 bases, 6 bases remained unmatched. The CDR3, as DNA: TGTGCCAGCTCACAATCAGGGGGTCCCTCTGGGGCCAACGTCCTGACTTTC. This translates into CASSQSGGPSGANVLTF.

The chain links TRBV7-8 to TRBJ1-2; no definite D call. The germline CDR1 and CDR2 sequences are SGHVS and FQNEAQ. Trimming removed 4 bases at V and 1 base at J, with 16 bases between. There are 16 residues in the CDR3. For the CDR3, the DNA is TGTGCCAGCAGCTCTCTAGGACTCTTCGATAACTATGGCTACACCTTC. Protein product: CASSSLGLFDNYGYTF.

The V call is TRBV10-3, the J call TRBJ2-2; 8 bases agree with TRBD2. This CDR3 region has 18 residues. CDR1 and CDR2 from the germline V gene are ENHRY and SYGVKD. The trim removed 0 bases at V and 5 bases at J, leaving 11 bases unmatched. CDR3 DNA: TGTGCCATCAGTGAGTCCCCGATCACGGGGGGGATGACCGGGGAGCTGTTTTTT. Protein: CAISESPITGGMTGELFF.

CDR3 DNA: TGTGCCAGCTCACCAGGACAGGGGGTCGAGCAGTACTTC. Protein product: CASSPGQGVEQYF. V and J are TRBV18 and TRBJ2-7, with TRBD1 identical over 10 bases. Germline assignment: CDR1 KGHSH and CDR2 LQKENI. With V trimmed by 2 bases and J by 6 bases, 1 base remained unmatched. CDR3 size: 13 residues. The full variable domain, its missing parts supplied by reference TRBV18 and TRBJ2-7, is NAGVMQNPRHLVRRRGQEARLRCSPMKGHSHVYWYRQLPEEGLKFMVYLQKENIIDESGMPKERFSAEFPKEGPSILRIQQVVRGDSAAYFCASSPGQGVEQYFGPGTRLTVT.

The chain combines TRBV19 with TRBJ1-2; D ambiguous. Germline V gene sequence: CDR1 LNHDA, CDR2 SQIVND (reference sequence). Trimming shortened V by 6 bases and J by 2 bases, and 10 bases separated the two germline ends. The CDR3 loop spans 13 amino acids. This chain's CDR3 is CASRPVRNYGYTF. Here the CDR3 DNA reads TGTGCCAGTAGACCCGTCAGGAACTATGGCTACACCTTC.

This chain connects TRBV5-1 to TRBJ2-7, with 7 bases aligning to TRBD2. The CDR3 loop spans 12 amino acids. Looked up from germline, CDR1 is SGHRS and CDR2 is YFSETQ. With 3 bases clipped from V and 3 bases from J, the junction kept 0 bases outside the gene matches. CDR3: CASSWGGYEQYF. In DNA, the CDR3 is TGCGCCAGCAGCTGGGGGGGCTACGAGCAGTACTTC.

The sample holds one count of this clone. The chain joins TRBV19 to TRBJ1-1; a weak D match, TRBD1 (6 bases). V was clipped by 3 bases and J by 8 bases, with 16 bases between them. CDR3 length equals 14 residues. The V gene's germline CDR1 is LNHDA and CDR2 SQIVND (reference sequence). CDR3 in amino acids: CASSISLGHREAFF. Written as DNA, the CDR3 is TGTGCCAGTAGTATTTCCCTGGGACACAGGGAAGCTTTCTTT.

V usage is TRBV15 and J usage is TRBJ1-1; 8 bases are shared with TRBD1. V lost 0 bases, J lost 7 bases, and 10 bases stayed unmatched. This CDR3 spans 16 amino acids. Germline CDR1 LNHNV, CDR2 YYDKDF (reference sequence). The CDR3 loop reads CATSRDRAGGEGEAFF. CDR3 in DNA: TGTGCCACCAGCAGAGATCGGGCAGGGGGCGAGGGTGAAGCTTTCTTT.

The chain links TRBV11-2 to TRBJ2-3, with unresolved D. Trimming took off 0 bases at V and 6 bases at J, with 7 bases between the two ends. CDR1 and CDR2 from the germline V gene are SGHAT and FQNNGV. This CDR3 region has 13 residues. CDR3 loop: CASSLDLVDTQYF. In DNA form, the CDR3 reads TGTGCCAGCAGCTTAGATCTAGTCGATACGCAGTATTTT.

The V and J genes are TRBV7-2 and TRBJ1-6; weak D call: TRBD1 (6 bases). The germline CDR1 and CDR2 sequences are SGHTA and FQGNSA. The length of the CDR3 is 15 residues. Between the trimmed V and J ends, which lost 1 base and 6 bases, there was a span of 10 bases. CDR3 nucleotides: TGTGCCAGCAGCTTAGTTACAGGGACTAATTCACCCCTCCACTTT. This gives the protein CASSLVTGTNSPLHF. The full variable domain, in which reference TRBV7-2 and TRBJ1-6 provide the parts outside the CDR3, is GAGVSQSPSNKVTEKGKDVELRCDPISGHTALYWYRQSLGQGLEFLIYFQGNSAPDKSGLPSDRFSAERTGGSVSTLTIQRTQQEDSAVYLCASSLVTGTNSPLHFGNGTRLTVT.

The gene calls are TRBV2 and TRBJ1-4; D call uncertain. Germline V CDR1 and CDR2: SNHLY, FYNNEI. CDR3 length equals 14 residues. With 10 bases removed from V and 3 bases from J, the gap between germline ends came to 15 bases. As DNA, the CDR3 is TGTGCCACAAGGCGGGTTGAGTCTAATGAAAAACTGTTTTTT. This gives the protein CATRRVESNEKLFF.

The chain links TRBV10-3 to TRBJ2-2, with 12 bases aligning to TRBD2. V lost 6 bases to trimming and J lost 1 base; unmatched junction nucleotides: 12. CDR1 and CDR2 (germline): ENHRY, SYGVKD. CDR3 size: 19 residues. The CDR3 DNA reads TGTGCCATCAGCGAGGGGACAGCGGGACTAGCGGGGAACACCGGGGAGCTGTTTTTT. Amino acid sequence: CAISEGTAGLAGNTGELFF.

This chain connects TRBV19 to TRBJ1-1, with no clear D. Germline V gene sequence: CDR1 LNHDA, CDR2 SQIVND (reference sequence). The CDR3 has 13 residues. V lost 1 base and J 1 base, leaving 4 bases between the germline ends. The CDR3 reads CASSIARNTEAFF. CDR3 in DNA: TGTGCCAGTAGTATAGCTAGGAACACTGAAGCTTTCTTT.

The V call is TRBV9, the J call TRBJ2-7; 12 bases agree with TRBD2. Germline V gives CDR1 SGDLS, CDR2 YYNGEE. This CDR3 has 14 residues. With V trimmed by 3 bases and J by 4 bases, 2 bases remained unmatched. The CDR3 sequence: CASSATSGGYEQYF. CDR3 in DNA: TGTGCCAGCAGCGCCACTAGCGGGGGGTACGAGCAGTACTTC.

This sequence joins TRBV29-1 and TRBJ1-2; 7 positions match TRBD1. CDR3 length: 11 residues. Germline CDR1 SQVTM, CDR2 ANQGSEA. J was trimmed by 6 bases and V by 6 bases; bases with no gene match: 4. CDR3 residues: CSVGGSDGYTF. DNA of the CDR3: TGCAGCGTAGGGGGCAGCGATGGCTACACCTTC.

The rearrangement links TRBV29-1 to TRBJ2-2; 7 nucleotides agree with TRBD2. Germline V gives CDR1 SQVTM, CDR2 ANQGSEA. This CDR3 contains 15 residues. J was trimmed by 1 base and V by 7 bases; bases with no gene match: 9. The CDR3 DNA reads as TGCAGCGCGTCGACTAGCCCAGAGAACACCGGGGAGCTGTTTTTT. It codes for CSASTSPENTGELFF.

The CDR3 DNA is TGTGCCAGCAGCAGAGGGGCTGCAGGGGAGTACGAGCAGTACTTC. This translates into CASSRGAAGEYEQYF. V is TRBV11-1 and J is TRBJ2-7, with D maybe TRBD1 (6 bases). CDR1 and CDR2 (germline): SGHAT, FQDESV (reference sequence). Trimming cost V 5 bases and J 4 bases, with 18 bases left between them. The CDR3 has 15 residues.

The chain employs TRBV19 and TRBJ2-7; 11 nucleotides line up with TRBD1. This CDR3 is 15 amino acids long. Germline V CDR1 and CDR2: LNHDA, SQIVND (reference sequence). V shed 8 bases and J 5 bases; nucleotides not matched to a gene: 11. CDR3 amino acids: CASEKTAGQGDEQYF. CDR3 coding DNA: TGTGCCAGTGAAAAAACCGCGGGACAGGGGGACGAGCAGTACTTC.

The CDR3 sequence: CAWSPSPRQGARRRGYTF. The CDR3, as DNA: TGTGCCTGGAGTCCCTCTCCTAGACAGGGGGCGAGAAGACGTGGCTACACCTTC. The chain recombines TRBV30 with TRBJ1-2, with 10 bases that match TRBD1. This CDR3 comprises 18 residues. The germline V gene has CDR1 GTSNPN and CDR2 SVGIG (reference sequence). V lost 2 bases to trimming and J lost 7 bases; unmatched junction nucleotides: 19. The whole variable domain, filled in from reference TRBV30 and TRBJ1-2, reads SQTIHQWPATLVQPVGSPLSLECTVEGTSNPNLYWYRQAAGRGLQLLFYSVGIGQISSEVPQNLSASRPQDRQFILSSKKLLLSDSGFYLCAWSPSPRQGARRRGYTFGSGTRLTVV.

In its sample, this clone was seen once. The chain couples TRBV5-1 to TRBJ2-3; D remains unclear. CDR1 is SGHRS, CDR2 YFSETQ, per germline. With 6 bases removed from V and 0 bases from J, the gap between germline ends came to 14 bases. This CDR3 contains 15 residues. Here the CDR3 reads CASTRLDPSTDTQYF. The CDR3, as DNA: TGCGCCAGCACCAGGCTGGATCCTAGCACAGATACGCAGTATTTT.